One sample yielded the 32 T cell receptor beta chains listed below, sequenced in a study of blood T cell repertoires in COVID-19. Sequenced by immunoSEQ multiplex PCR; TCRdb stores in-frame clones only, minus some. The sample contains roughly 150,000 clones, less than 80% of which appear only once. The sequenced material came from PBMCs or T cells enriched from blood (not recorded which). Receptors originate from a woman aged 70-85 years in a cohort exposed to, infected with or recovered from COVID-19 (not recorded which).

The CDR3 reads CATDRDRVRGYTF. The CDR3 DNA reads as TGTGCCACCGACCGGGACAGGGTCCGTGGCTACACCTTC. The gene calls are TRBV6-5 and TRBJ1-2; 9 bases are a match to TRBD1. The CDR3 runs 13 residues. From germline, CDR1 is MNHEY and CDR2 SVGAGI. Trimming removed 10 bases from V and 7 bases from J; junction bases left unmatched: 10.

To note about this clone: At the DNA level, this CDR3 is encoded by other sequences in the same sample as well. The CDR3 DNA is TGCAGCGTTAAAGGACAGGGGAACACTGAAGCTTTCTTT. Amino acids: CSVKGQGNTEAFF. This chain links TRBV29-1 with TRBJ1-1; 8 bases align to TRBD1. CDR3 size: 13 residues. Germline V gene lookup returns CDR1 SQVTM and CDR2 ANQGSEA. Trimming took 5 bases from V and 1 from J; bases not matched to a gene: 3.

This clone turned up a few times. The J gene is TRBJ2-1, the V gene TRBV5-1; D might be TRBD2 (7 bases). Trimming took off 0 bases at V and 1 base at J, with 11 bases between the two ends. CDR3 length equals 16 residues. Germline V gene lookup returns CDR1 SGHRS and CDR2 YFSETQ. CDR3 sequence: CASSLAGGHSYNEQFF. For the CDR3, the DNA is TGCGCCAGCAGCTTGGCGGGGGGACATTCCTACAATGAGCAGTTCTTC.

The chain combines TRBV5-1 with TRBJ1-1, with D maybe TRBD1 (5 bases). Germline V CDR1 and CDR2: SGHRS, YFSETQ. Trimming stripped 4 bases from V and 0 bases from J, with 16 bases between. The CDR3 spans 16 residues. CDR3 loop: CASSLTWGSLNTEAFF. The CDR3 DNA follows: TGCGCCAGCAGCCTGACCTGGGGCAGTCTGAACACTGAAGCTTTCTTT.

The chain links TRBV24-1 to TRBJ2-1; D is undetermined. Germline-derived CDR1 and CDR2 are KGHDR and SFDVKD. The length of the CDR3 is 13 residues. Trimming left V 5 bases short and J 5 bases short, with 9 bases between. The DNA for the CDR3 is TGTGCCACCAGTGCAACTTCAAACAATGAGCAGTTCTTC. Amino acids: CATSATSNNEQFF.

This sequence joins TRBV28 and TRBJ2-1; TRBD2 matches 10 bases. J gave up 5 bases and V 6 bases, and 10 bases lay outside the gene matches. The CDR3 is 16 residues long. The germline gives CDR1 MDHEN, CDR2 SYDVKM. CDR3 sequence (DNA): TGTGCCAGCAGCGGGACTAGCGCTGGGGATGACAATGAGCAGTTCTTC. Translation gives CASSGTSAGDDNEQFF.

The V and J genes are TRBV6-1 and TRBJ1-1; a possible D gene is TRBD1 (5 bases). The CDR3 is 15 amino acids. Trimming removed 0 bases at V and 3 bases at J, with 11 bases between. Germline values: CDR1 MNHNS, CDR2 SASEGT. The CDR3 DNA sequence: TGTGCCAGCAGTGAAGCGGGGGGTAGGGACACTGAAGCTTTCTTT. As protein: CASSEAGGRDTEAFF.

The sample holds many counts of this clone. The gene calls are TRBV3-1 (or the pseudogene TRBV3-2) and TRBJ2-5; 8 bases align to TRBD2. The CDR3 sequence is 15 residues long. Germline CDR1 is LGHDT and CDR2 is YNNKEL (reference sequence). V was pared by 1 base and J by 6 bases, with 7 bases of the junction left unmatched. This CDR3 is CASSQGLAGGQTQYF. The CDR3 nucleotides are TGTGCCAGCAGCCAAGGGCTAGCGGGCGGCCAGACCCAGTACTTC.

This chain joins TRBV7-2 and TRBJ2-2, with 7 bases fitting TRBD2. This CDR3 is built from 16 residues. Germline CDR1 is SGHTA and CDR2 is FQGNSA. The V gene end was trimmed by 4 bases and the J gene end by 4 bases; junction bases not matched to a gene: 9. The CDR3 DNA is TGTGCCAGCAGCTCAAGTCCTGGGGGGGGCACCGGGGAGCTGTTTTTT. Protein product: CASSSSPGGGTGELFF. Together with reference TRBV7-2 and TRBJ2-2, the CDR3 gives the full variable domain: GAGVSQSPSNKVTEKGKDVELRCDPISGHTALYWYRQSLGQGLEFLIYFQGNSAPDKSGLPSDRFSAERTGGSVSTLTIQRTQQEDSAVYLCASSSSPGGGTGELFFGEGSRLTVL.

V and J are TRBV5-8 and TRBJ2-2; TRBD1 agrees at 9 bases. CDR3 length: 13 residues. Germline V gene sequence: CDR1 SGHTS, CDR2 YDEGEE. After removal of 3 bases from V and 8 bases from J, the junction contained 2 bases not matched to a gene. CDR3 residues: CASSWTGAGELFF. The CDR3 nucleotides read TGTGCCAGCAGCTGGACAGGGGCTGGGGAGCTGTTTTTT.

This rearrangement joins TRBV28 to TRBJ1-2, with a tentative D call TRBD1 (6 bases). CDR1 and CDR2 (germline): MDHEN, SYDVKM. The CDR3 loop spans 13 amino acids. V was shortened by 6 bases and J by 8 bases, with 16 bases between the two germline ends. The CDR3 is CASRTYRDEGYTF. The CDR3 DNA is TGTGCCAGCAGAACCTACAGGGACGAAGGCTACACCTTC.

This clone was seen a single time. The chain links TRBV19 to TRBJ2-3; 7 bases map to TRBD2. CDR1 is LNHDA and CDR2 is SQIVND in the germline V gene (reference sequence). After removal of 3 bases from V and 2 bases from J, the junction contained 8 bases not matched to a gene. The CDR3 length is 16 residues. Written as DNA, the CDR3 is TGTGCCAGTAGTATTGGTGCGGGAGCCAACACAGATACGCAGTATTTT. It is translated as CASSIGAGANTDTQYF.

CDR3: CASSSQGTDIQYF. The CDR3 DNA reads as TGTGCCAGCAGCTCGCAGGGGACGGACATTCAGTACTTC. The gene calls are TRBV7-9 and TRBJ2-4, with D possibly matching TRBD1 (6 bases). CDR3 length: 13 residues. In germline, CDR1 is SEHNR, CDR2 FQNEAQ (reference sequence). Trimming left V 4 bases short and J 8 bases short, with 12 bases between.

In this sample, this clone turned up a few times. This chain links TRBV18 with TRBJ2-1; the D gene is possibly TRBD2 (6 bases). The CDR3 contains 15 residues. V was pared by 3 bases and J by 9 bases, with 18 bases between. Per the germline V gene, CDR1 is KGHSH and CDR2 is LQKENI. As DNA, the CDR3 is TGTGCCAGCTCACCGGTGCGCGGCGGAGCGGGTGAGCAGTTCTTC. Protein product: CASSPVRGGAGEQFF.

V is TRBV3-1 (or the pseudogene TRBV3-2) and J is TRBJ2-5, with 8 bases aligning to TRBD1. CDR1 is LGHDT, CDR2 YNNKEL, per germline (reference sequence). With V trimmed by 5 bases and J by 2 bases, 4 bases remained unmatched. The CDR3 sequence is 14 residues long. CDR3 DNA sequence: TGTGCCAGCAGCTACTGGACAGGGCAAGAGACCCAGTACTTC. Translating it yields CASSYWTGQETQYF.

This clone has a handful of counts. The rearrangement links TRBV7-9 to TRBJ1-2; D possibly corresponds to TRBD1 (5 bases). The germline V and J ends were trimmed by 5 bases and 7 bases, with 17 bases remaining between them. This CDR3 has 14 amino acids. Germline V gene data show CDR1 as SEHNR and CDR2 as FQNEAQ (reference sequence). CDR3 in DNA: TGTGCCAGCAGCCTCAGGGATCTTAGCTCTGGCTACACCTTC. The encoded protein is CASSLRDLSSGYTF.

The V call is TRBV5-4, the J call TRBJ2-6; D is unclear. The CDR3 runs 15 residues. V lost 1 base and J 4 bases, leaving 9 bases between the germline ends. Germline CDR1 reads SGHNT; CDR2 reads YYREEE (reference sequence). The CDR3 sequence is CASSLLSSGANVLTF. The DNA for the CDR3 is TGTGCCAGCAGCTTGTTGTCCTCGGGGGCCAACGTCCTGACTTTC. The full variable domain, in which reference TRBV5-4 and TRBJ2-6 provide the parts outside the CDR3, is ETGVTQSPTHLIKTRGQQVTLRCSSQSGHNTVSWYQQALGQGPQFIFQYYREEENGRGNFPPRFSGLQFPNYSSELNVNALELDDSALYLCASSLLSSGANVLTFGAGSRLTVL.

CDR3 region: CASRPGIYNEQFF. The CDR3 DNA reads as TGTGCCAGCAGGCCCGGGATCTACAATGAGCAGTTCTTC. The chain carries TRBV28 and TRBJ2-1; TRBD2 is a possible D gene (5 bases). CDR3 length: 13 amino acids. Deletions cut 6 bases from V and 3 bases from J, with 9 bases between. Germline assignment: CDR1 MDHEN and CDR2 SYDVKM.

The chain has TRBV10-3 and TRBJ2-5; 13 bases are shared with TRBD2. This CDR3 has 15 amino acids. The V gene's germline CDR1 is ENHRY and CDR2 SYGVKD. With 4 bases clipped from V and 5 bases from J, the junction kept 4 bases outside the gene matches. The CDR3 DNA follows: TGTGCCATCAGTGGGACTAGCGGGAGTAGGGAGACCCAGTACTTC. Translation gives CAISGTSGSRETQYF.

The rearrangement links TRBV4-1 to TRBJ2-7, with 7 nucleotides matching TRBD2. The CDR3 sequence is 17 residues long. J gave up 2 bases and V 4 bases, and 14 bases lay outside the gene matches. From germline, CDR1 is MGHRA and CDR2 YSYEKL. CDR3 DNA: TGCGCCAGCAGCCTCCACATGGGTGGGACTATTACCTACGAGCAGTACTTC. Residues: CASSLHMGGTITYEQYF.

This chain connects TRBV3-1 (or the pseudogene TRBV3-2) to TRBJ1-1, with D possibly being TRBD1 (5 bases). V was pared by 4 bases and J by 5 bases, with 14 bases between. Germline V gene data show CDR1 as LGHDT and CDR2 as YNNKEL (reference sequence). The CDR3 runs to 14 residues. The CDR3 DNA reads TGTGCCAGCAGCCCGCTAGGGGCCTTAACTGAAGCTTTCTTT. It yields the protein CASSPLGALTEAFF.

Many counts were recorded for this clone. This CDR3 is also generated by other DNA sequences in the sample. V gene TRBV4-3 combines with J gene TRBJ1-2; D is uncertain. The CDR3 has 14 amino acids. The germline gives CDR1 LGHNA, CDR2 YSLEER. V lost 0 bases to trimming and J lost 8 bases, with 13 bases between them. CDR3 protein: CASSQDDGAGGYTF. The CDR3 DNA reads TGCGCCAGCAGCCAAGATGATGGAGCCGGAGGCTACACCTTC.

This clone was recorded only once. This chain joins TRBV5-4 and TRBJ1-3, with D possibly being TRBD1 (6 bases). CDR1 is SGHNT, CDR2 YYREEE, per germline (reference sequence). The CDR3 contains 14 residues. The V end lost 1 base, the J end lost 6 bases, and 11 bases lay between the germline ends. The CDR3, as DNA: TGTGCCAGCAGCTTGTGGCAGGGGACAAACACCATATATTTT. This encodes CASSLWQGTNTIYF.

There are a few counts of this clone. The chain combines TRBV30 with TRBJ1-2, with 8 nucleotides matching TRBD1. V lost 4 bases to trimming and J lost 4 bases; unmatched junction nucleotides: 5. The CDR3 totals 13 residues. Germline V lookup: CDR1 GTSNPN, CDR2 SVGIG (reference sequence). The CDR3 nucleotides are TGTGCCTGGACAGGGGGCATTGGCTATGGCTACACCTTC. It encodes CAWTGGIGYGYTF.

The chain links TRBV5-4 to TRBJ2-5, with 10 bases that match TRBD2. The CDR3 has 15 residues. The V segment lost 4 bases and the J segment 2 bases; nucleotides outside the gene matches: 5. CDR1 SGHNT and CDR2 YYREEE come from the germline V gene (reference sequence). CDR3 sequence (DNA): TGTGCCAGCAGCCCGGTAGCGGGAGGACAAGAGACCCAGTACTTC. Translation: CASSPVAGGQETQYF. The entire variable domain, with the rest obtained from reference TRBV5-4 and TRBJ2-5, is as follows: ETGVTQSPTHLIKTRGQQVTLRCSSQSGHNTVSWYQQALGQGPQFIFQYYREEENGRGNFPPRFSGLQFPNYSSELNVNALELDDSALYLCASSPVAGGQETQYFGPGTRLLVL.

V is TRBV11-2 and J is TRBJ2-1; the D gene is possibly TRBD2 (5 bases). This CDR3 spans 14 amino acids. Germline assignment: CDR1 SGHAT and CDR2 FQNNGV. V lost 6 bases to trimming and J lost 6 bases, with 15 bases between them. The CDR3 region is CASRSGTAANEQFF. The CDR3, as DNA: TGTGCCAGCAGGTCAGGCACAGCGGCCAATGAGCAGTTCTTC.

The J gene is TRBJ1-5, the V gene TRBV10-3, with 7 bases that match TRBD1. This CDR3 comprises 15 residues. Germline CDR1 and CDR2: ENHRY and SYGVKD. V trimming: 3 bases; J trimming: 2 bases; junction bases outside the gene matches: 4. CDR3 sequence: CAISDSDRGNQPQHF. The DNA of the CDR3 is TGTGCCATCAGTGATTCCGACAGGGGCAATCAGCCCCAGCATTTT.

The V gene is TRBV7-9, the J gene TRBJ2-1; 12 bases line up with TRBD2. This CDR3 contains 15 residues. From germline, CDR1 is SEHNR and CDR2 FQNEAQ (reference sequence). The V gene end was trimmed by 4 bases and the J gene end by 7 bases; junction bases not matched to a gene: 5. DNA of the CDR3: TGTGCCAGCAGCTCTCTAGCGGGAGGGATGAATGAGCAGTTCTTC. Amino acids: CASSSLAGGMNEQFF. Drawing the rest from reference TRBV7-9 and TRBJ2-1, the complete variable domain is DTGVSQNPRHKITKRGQNVTFRCDPISEHNRLYWYRQTLGQGPEFLTYFQNEAQLEKSRLLSDRFSAERPKGSFSTLEIQRTEQGDSAMYLCASSSLAGGMNEQFFGPGTRLTVL.

The chain has TRBV19 and TRBJ2-7, with 10 bases matching TRBD1. This CDR3 is 17 amino acids long. V dropped 4 bases and J dropped 0; count of bases not matched to a gene: 9. In germline, CDR1 is LNHDA, CDR2 SQIVND (reference sequence). In DNA, the CDR3 is TGTGCCAGTAGTACGGGGCCAGGGACAGGGGCCTCCTACGAGCAGTACTTC. Protein sequence: CASSTGPGTGASYEQYF. Full variable domain (rest looked up from reference TRBV19 and TRBJ2-7): DGGITQSPKYLFRKEGQNVTLSCEQNLNHDAMYWYRQDPGQGLRLIYYSQIVNDFQKGDIAEGYSVSREKKESFPLTVTSAQKNPTAFYLCASSTGPGTGASYEQYFGPGTRLTVT.

The chain is built from TRBV5-1 and TRBJ2-1; 16 positions agree with TRBD2. The germline V gene has CDR1 SGHRS and CDR2 YFSETQ. V was pared by 0 bases and J by 10 bases, with 1 base of the junction left unmatched. The CDR3 is 15 residues long. Here the CDR3 DNA reads TGCGCCAGCAGCTTGGCGGGACTAGCGGGAGGGGAGCAGTTCTTC. This encodes CASSLAGLAGGEQFF.

The chain carries TRBV7-2 and TRBJ2-5, with 9 bases aligning to TRBD1. The CDR3 has 14 amino acids. V lost 4 bases to trimming and J lost 5 bases; unmatched junction nucleotides: 5. CDR1 is SGHTA, CDR2 FQGNSA, per germline. CDR3 nucleotide sequence: TGTGCCAGCAGCTCACAGGGGGCACGGGAGACCCAGTACTTC. Its protein is CASSSQGARETQYF.

The chain recombines TRBV10-3 with TRBJ2-1; 14 nucleotides agree with TRBD2. After removal of 10 bases from V and 0 bases from J, the junction contained 11 bases not matched to a gene. CDR3 size: 18 residues. CDR1 and CDR2 (germline): ENHRY, SYGVKD. DNA of the CDR3: TGTGCCACCACTCCCGGGACTAGCGGGAGTGGCTCCTACAATGAGCAGTTCTTC. Protein: CATTPGTSGSGSYNEQFF.